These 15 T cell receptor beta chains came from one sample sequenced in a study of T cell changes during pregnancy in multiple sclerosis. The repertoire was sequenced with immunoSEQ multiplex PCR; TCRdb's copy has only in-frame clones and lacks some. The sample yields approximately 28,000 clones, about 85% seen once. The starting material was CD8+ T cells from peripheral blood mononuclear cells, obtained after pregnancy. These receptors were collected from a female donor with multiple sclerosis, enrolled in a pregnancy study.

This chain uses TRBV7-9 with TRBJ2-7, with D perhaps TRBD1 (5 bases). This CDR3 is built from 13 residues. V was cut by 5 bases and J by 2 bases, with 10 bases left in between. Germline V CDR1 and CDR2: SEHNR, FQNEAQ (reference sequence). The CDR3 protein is CASSLDRAYEQYF. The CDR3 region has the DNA TGTGCCAGCAGCCTAGACAGAGCCTACGAGCAGTACTTC.

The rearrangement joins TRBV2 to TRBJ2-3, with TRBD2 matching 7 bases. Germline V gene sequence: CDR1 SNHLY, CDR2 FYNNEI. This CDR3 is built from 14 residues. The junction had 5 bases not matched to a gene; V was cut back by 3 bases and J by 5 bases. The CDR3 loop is CASSDPGLKDTQYF. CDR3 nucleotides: TGTGCCAGCAGTGACCCGGGACTAAAAGATACGCAGTATTTT.

The CDR3 loop reads CASSVGSGGQETQYF. The CDR3 DNA sequence: TGTGCCAGCAGCGTAGGTAGCGGGGGACAAGAGACCCAGTACTTC. The chain employs TRBV9 and TRBJ2-5; 9 positions match TRBD2. Germline CDR1 reads SGDLS; CDR2 reads YYNGEE. This CDR3 region has 15 residues. J was trimmed by 2 bases and V by 0 bases; bases with no gene match: 2.

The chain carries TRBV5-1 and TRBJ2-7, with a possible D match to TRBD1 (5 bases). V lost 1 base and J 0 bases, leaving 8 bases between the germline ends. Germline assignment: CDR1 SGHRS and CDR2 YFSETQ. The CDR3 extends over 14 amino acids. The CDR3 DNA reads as TGCGCCAGCAGCTTGCAGGGTGTCTCCTACGAGCAGTACTTC. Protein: CASSLQGVSYEQYF. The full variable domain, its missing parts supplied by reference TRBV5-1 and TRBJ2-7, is KAGVTQTPRYLIKTRGQQVTLSCSPISGHRSVSWYQQTPGQGLQFLFEYFSETQRNKGNFPGRFSGRQFSNSRSEMNVSTLELGDSALYLCASSLQGVSYEQYFGPGTRLTVT.

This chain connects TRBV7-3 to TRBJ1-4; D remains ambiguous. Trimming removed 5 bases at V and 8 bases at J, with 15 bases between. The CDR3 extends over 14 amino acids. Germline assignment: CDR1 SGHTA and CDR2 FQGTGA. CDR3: CASSAIREEEKLFF. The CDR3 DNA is TGTGCCAGCAGCGCAATCCGGGAAGAAGAAAAACTGTTTTTT.

CDR3: CASAPSGGVVEKLFF. The CDR3 nucleotides read TGCGCCAGCGCCCCCTCAGGGGGCGTAGTTGAAAAACTGTTTTTT. The chain is built from TRBV4-1 and TRBJ1-4; TRBD1 agrees at 8 bases. Germline assignment: CDR1 MGHRA and CDR2 YSYEKL. The CDR3 contains 15 residues. With V trimmed by 8 bases and J by 7 bases, 12 bases remained unmatched.

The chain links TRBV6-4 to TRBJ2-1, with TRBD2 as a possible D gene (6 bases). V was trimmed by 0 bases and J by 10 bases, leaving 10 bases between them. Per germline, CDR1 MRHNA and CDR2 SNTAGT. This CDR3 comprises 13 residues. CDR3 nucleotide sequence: TGTGCCAGCAGTGACTCGGAGGGCGGCGAGCAGTTCTTC. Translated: CASSDSEGGEQFF.

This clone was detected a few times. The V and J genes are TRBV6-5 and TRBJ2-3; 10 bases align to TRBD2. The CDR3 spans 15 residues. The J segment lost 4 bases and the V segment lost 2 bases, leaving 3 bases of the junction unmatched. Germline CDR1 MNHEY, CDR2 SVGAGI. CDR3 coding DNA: TGTGCCAGCAGTTACGCTAGCGGGGGAGCAGATACGCAGTATTTT. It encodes CASSYASGGADTQYF.

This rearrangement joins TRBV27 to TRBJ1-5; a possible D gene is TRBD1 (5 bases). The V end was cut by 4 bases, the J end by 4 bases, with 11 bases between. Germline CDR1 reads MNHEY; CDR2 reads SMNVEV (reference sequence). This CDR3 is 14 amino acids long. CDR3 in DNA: TGTGCCAGCAGTTGGGCAGGGCGGAATCAGCCCCAGCATTTT. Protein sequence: CASSWAGRNQPQHF.

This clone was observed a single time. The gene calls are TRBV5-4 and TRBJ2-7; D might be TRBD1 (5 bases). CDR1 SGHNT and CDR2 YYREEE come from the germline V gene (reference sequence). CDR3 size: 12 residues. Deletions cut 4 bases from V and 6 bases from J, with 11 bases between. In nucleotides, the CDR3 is TGTGCCAGCAGCGGCGGACAACGCGAGCAGTACTTC. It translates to CASSGGQREQYF.

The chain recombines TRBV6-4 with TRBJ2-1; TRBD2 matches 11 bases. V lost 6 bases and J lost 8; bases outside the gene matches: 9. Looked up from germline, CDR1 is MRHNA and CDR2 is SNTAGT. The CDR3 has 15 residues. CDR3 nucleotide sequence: TGTGCCAGCAGCCTGACTAGCGGGGCCAGGGATGAGCAGTTCTTC. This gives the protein CASSLTSGARDEQFF.

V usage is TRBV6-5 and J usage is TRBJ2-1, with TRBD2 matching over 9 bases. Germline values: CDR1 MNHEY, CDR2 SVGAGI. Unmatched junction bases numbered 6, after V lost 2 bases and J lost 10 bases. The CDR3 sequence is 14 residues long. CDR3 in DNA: TGTGCCAGCAGTTACACGGGACTAGCCGACGAGCAGTTCTTC. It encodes CASSYTGLADEQFF.

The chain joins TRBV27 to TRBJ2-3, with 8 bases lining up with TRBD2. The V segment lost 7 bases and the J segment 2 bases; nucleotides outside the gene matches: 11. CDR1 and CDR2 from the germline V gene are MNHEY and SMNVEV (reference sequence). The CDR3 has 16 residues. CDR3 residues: CASTPFGLAYTDTQYF. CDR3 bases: TGTGCCAGCACCCCTTTCGGACTAGCATACACAGATACGCAGTATTTT.

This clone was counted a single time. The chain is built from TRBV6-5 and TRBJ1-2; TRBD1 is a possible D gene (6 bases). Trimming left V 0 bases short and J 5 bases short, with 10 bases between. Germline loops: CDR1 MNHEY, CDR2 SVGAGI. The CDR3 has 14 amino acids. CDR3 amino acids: CASSYSIRGYGYTF. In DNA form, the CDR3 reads TGTGCCAGCAGTTACTCGATCAGGGGTTATGGCTACACCTTC.

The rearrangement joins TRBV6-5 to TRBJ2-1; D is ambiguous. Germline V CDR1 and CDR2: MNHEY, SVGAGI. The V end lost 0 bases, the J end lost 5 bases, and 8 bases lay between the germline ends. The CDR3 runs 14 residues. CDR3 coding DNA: TGTGCCAGCAGTTACTCCAGCGTCCACAATGAGCAGTTCTTC. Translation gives CASSYSSVHNEQFF.